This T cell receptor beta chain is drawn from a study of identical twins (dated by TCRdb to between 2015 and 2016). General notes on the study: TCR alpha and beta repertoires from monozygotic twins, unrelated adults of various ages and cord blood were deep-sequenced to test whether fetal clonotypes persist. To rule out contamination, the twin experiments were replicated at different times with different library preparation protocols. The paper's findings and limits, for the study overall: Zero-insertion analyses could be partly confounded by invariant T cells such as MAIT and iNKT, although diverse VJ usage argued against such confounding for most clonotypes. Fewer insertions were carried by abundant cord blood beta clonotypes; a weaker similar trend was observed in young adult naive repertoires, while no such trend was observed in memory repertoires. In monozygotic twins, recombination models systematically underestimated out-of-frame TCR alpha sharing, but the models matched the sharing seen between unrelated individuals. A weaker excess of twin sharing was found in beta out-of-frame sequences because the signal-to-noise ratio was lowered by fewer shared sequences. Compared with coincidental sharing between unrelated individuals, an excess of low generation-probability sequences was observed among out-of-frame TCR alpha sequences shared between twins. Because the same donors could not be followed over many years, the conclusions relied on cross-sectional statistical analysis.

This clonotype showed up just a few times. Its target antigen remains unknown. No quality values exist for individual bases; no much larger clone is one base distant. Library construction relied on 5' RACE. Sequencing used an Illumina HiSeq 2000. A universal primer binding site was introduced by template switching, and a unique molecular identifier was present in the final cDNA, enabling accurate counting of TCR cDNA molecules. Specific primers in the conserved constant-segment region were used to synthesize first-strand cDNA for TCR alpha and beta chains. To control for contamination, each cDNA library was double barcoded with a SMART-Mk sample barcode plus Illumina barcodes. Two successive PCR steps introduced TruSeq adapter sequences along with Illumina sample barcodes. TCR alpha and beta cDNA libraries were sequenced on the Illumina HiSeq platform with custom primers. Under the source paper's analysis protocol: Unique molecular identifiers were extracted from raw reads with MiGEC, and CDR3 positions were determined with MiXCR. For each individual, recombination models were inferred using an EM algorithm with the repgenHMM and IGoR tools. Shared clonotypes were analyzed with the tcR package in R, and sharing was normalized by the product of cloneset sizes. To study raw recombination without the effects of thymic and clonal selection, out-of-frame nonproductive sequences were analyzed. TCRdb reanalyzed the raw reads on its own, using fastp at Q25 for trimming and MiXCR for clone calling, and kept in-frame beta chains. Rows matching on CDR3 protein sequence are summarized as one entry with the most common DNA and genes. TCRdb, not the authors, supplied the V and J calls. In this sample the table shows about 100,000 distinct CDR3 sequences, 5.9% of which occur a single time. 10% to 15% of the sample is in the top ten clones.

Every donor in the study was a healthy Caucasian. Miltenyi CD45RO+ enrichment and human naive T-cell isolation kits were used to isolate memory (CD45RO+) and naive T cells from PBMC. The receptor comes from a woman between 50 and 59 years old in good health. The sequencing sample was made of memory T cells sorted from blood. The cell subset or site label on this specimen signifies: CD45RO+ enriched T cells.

The nucleotides are TGCAGTGCTGCCCCCCTGGAGGGAGGGTTCTACAATGAGCAGTTCTTC. This is translated as CSAAPLEGGFYNEQFF. The chain is assembled from TRBV20-1 and TRBJ2-1, with 7 bases in between that match TRBD2. As encoded in the germline V gene (reference sequence), CDR1 is DFQATT while CDR2 is SNEGSKA. There are 16 amino acids in the CDR3, from cysteine to phenylalanine inclusive. The only DNA kept is the CDR3, 48 bases in frame from the first base. Compared with germline, V lacks 5 bases and J lacks 3 bases; bases without a gene match: 13.